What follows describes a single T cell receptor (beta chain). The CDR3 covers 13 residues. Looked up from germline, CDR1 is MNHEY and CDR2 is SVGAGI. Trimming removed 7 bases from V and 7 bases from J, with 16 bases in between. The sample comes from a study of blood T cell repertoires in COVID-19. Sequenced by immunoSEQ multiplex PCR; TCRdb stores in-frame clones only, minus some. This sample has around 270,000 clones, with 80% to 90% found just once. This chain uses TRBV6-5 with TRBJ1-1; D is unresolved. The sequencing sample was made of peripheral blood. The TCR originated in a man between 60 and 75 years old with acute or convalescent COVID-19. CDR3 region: CASIGEKTNEAFF. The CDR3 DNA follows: TGTGCCAGCATTGGGGAGAAGACTAATGAAGCTTTCTTT.